The clone carrying this TCR beta chain was counted a few times. Antigen unknown. The CDR3 consists of 15 residues. Germline V gene lookup returns CDR1 DFQATT and CDR2 SNEGSKA (reference sequence). V was trimmed by 3 bases and J by 6 bases, leaving 19 bases between them. TCRdb re-analysed the 5' RACE reads in MiXCR, keeping a single row per CDR3 protein. The sample lists 250,000 to 300,000 distinct CDR3 sequences, roughly 8.6% occurring once. The sample originates from a study of identical twins. Study-wide results and limits: The more abundant beta clonotypes in cord blood had fewer insertions, and memory repertoires did not show this. The study found excess low generation probability among twin-shared out-of-frame alpha sequences. Invariant T cells like MAIT and iNKT could partly confound the zero-insertion analyses.

Donors were all healthy Caucasians. These data were likewise used in another study, on yellow fever vaccine responses in identical twins.

Sequenced material: CD8+ T cells sorted from blood. The J gene is TRBJ2-3, the V gene TRBV20-1; D might be TRBD2 (7 bases). This clonotype originated in a woman under 30 in good health. The CDR3 DNA reads as TGCAGTGCTAGGGGTCTGGGGGGGGGGCGTGATACGCAGTATTTT. It encodes CSARGLGGGRDTQYF.